Listed below are T cell receptor beta chains from one sample, sequenced in a study of blood T cell repertoires in COVID-19. Measured with immunoSEQ multiplex PCR; TCRdb has only the in-frame clones, and not every one. The profile covers 150,000 to 160,000 clones, with under 85% appearing a single time and approximately 0.6% taken by the ten largest. The material sequenced was peripheral blood. Receptors were obtained from a man between 60 and 70 years old with COVID-19, enrolled during active disease. Both conserved end residues are part of each CDR3. Fields, in order: CDR3 DNA, CDR3 protein, J gene, D gene, V gene, CDR3 length, clone size. A D gene is named only where the DNA matches it firmly. Where a row states a size, it is once, few, many or the class of an expanded clone; other rows omit it.

DNA: TGTGCCAGCAGCGATTACCAAGGGGGATCCAATCAGCCCCAGCATTTT
CDR3: CASSDYQGGSNQPQHF
J: TRBJ1-5
D: .
V: TRBV7-2
length: 16
size: .

DNA: TGTGCCAGCAGTTTGCAAGCGCGGGGCTACACCTTC
CDR3: CASSLQARGYTF
J: TRBJ1-2
D: .
V: TRBV28
length: 12
size: .

DNA: TGTGCCAGCAGCAAAGAGGGGGGGCGAAACGCCTACGAGCAGTACTTC
CDR3: CASSKEGGRNAYEQYF
J: TRBJ2-7
D: .
V: TRBV7-2
length: 16
size: .

DNA: TGTGCCAGCAGCCCCCGGGAGAGTTTCGATGAGCAGTTCTTC
CDR3: CASSPRESFDEQFF
J: TRBJ2-1
D: .
V: TRBV9
length: 14
size: .

DNA: TGTGCCAGCAGTTTAATTTTTGGGGAGGCTTTCTTT
CDR3: CASSLIFGEAFF
J: TRBJ1-1
D: .
V: TRBV12-3/TRBV12-4
length: 12
size: .

DNA: TGTGCTAGCAGGCTACAGGGGCTCGACTCACCCCTCCACTTT
CDR3: CASRLQGLDSPLHF
J: TRBJ1-6
D: TRBD1
V: TRBV5-4
length: 14
size: .

DNA: TGCGCCAGCAGCGCCCGGGACTCGGGGGGCTACACCTTC
CDR3: CASSARDSGGYTF
J: TRBJ1-2
D: .
V: TRBV5-1
length: 13
size: once

DNA: TGCGCCAGCAGCTTGGACCGGAATCAGCCCCAGCATTTT
CDR3: CASSLDRNQPQHF
J: TRBJ1-5
D: .
V: TRBV5-1
length: 13
size: .

DNA: TGTGCCAGCTCATCCGGGGTCGACTCTGGAAACACCATATATTTT
CDR3: CASSSGVDSGNTIYF
J: TRBJ1-3
D: .
V: TRBV18
length: 15
size: .

DNA: TGTGCCAGCAGCTTAGCATTTGAGCAGTTCTTC
CDR3: CASSLAFEQFF
J: TRBJ2-1
D: .
V: TRBV11-2
length: 11
size: .

DNA: TGTGCCAGCAGCCCGTACAGGGAAAACTCTGGAAACACCATATATTTT
CDR3: CASSPYRENSGNTIYF
J: TRBJ1-3
D: .
V: TRBV3-1/TRBV3-2
length: 16
size: few

DNA: TGTGCCCTCGGACAGGGGACAGATACGCAGTATTTT
CDR3: CALGQGTDTQYF
J: TRBJ2-3
D: TRBD1
V: TRBV6-6
length: 12
size: .

DNA: TGTGCCAGCAGCCGTCTTAGGGACAGGGGGTTTAATTCACCCCTCCACTTT
CDR3: CASSRLRDRGFNSPLHF
J: TRBJ1-6
D: TRBD1
V: TRBV3-1/TRBV3-2
length: 17
size: .

DNA: TGTGCCAGCAGCTCGGACAGGGGAGGTAACTATGGCTACACCTTC
CDR3: CASSSDRGGNYGYTF
J: TRBJ1-2
D: TRBD1
V: TRBV9
length: 15
size: .

DNA: TGCAGTGCTAGTATCTACGCCGGCTACGAGCAGTACTTC
CDR3: CSASIYAGYEQYF
J: TRBJ2-7
D: .
V: TRBV20-1
length: 13
size: .

DNA: TGCGCCAGCAGCCAACGGCGGGGGGCAGATACGCAGTATTTT
CDR3: CASSQRRGADTQYF
J: TRBJ2-3
D: TRBD2
V: TRBV4-3
length: 14
size: few

DNA: TGCGCCAGCAGCTTACAGGCTAGCTCCTACGAGCAGTACTTC
CDR3: CASSLQASSYEQYF
J: TRBJ2-7
D: .
V: TRBV5-1
length: 14
size: .

DNA: TGTGCCAGCTCAGACTTAAGCTCTGGAAACACCATATATTTT
CDR3: CASSDLSSGNTIYF
J: TRBJ1-3
D: .
V: TRBV6-5
length: 14
size: .

DNA: TGTGCCAGCTCACCAGCAGGGACAGGGGGCTACGAGCAGTACTTC
CDR3: CASSPAGTGGYEQYF
J: TRBJ2-7
D: TRBD1
V: TRBV18
length: 15
size: .

DNA: TGTGCCAGCAGCCAAGGGACAGGGGGACACTATGGCTACACCTTC
CDR3: CASSQGTGGHYGYTF
J: TRBJ1-2
D: TRBD1
V: TRBV14
length: 15
size: .

DNA: TGTGCCAGCAGCCGGACAGGTGGTGTATTGTATAATTCACCCCTCCACTTT
CDR3: CASSRTGGVLYNSPLHF
J: TRBJ1-6
D: TRBD1
V: TRBV28
length: 17
size: .

DNA: TGTGCCACCAGTGGTTGGACAGGGTTGGTCTACGAGCAGTACTTC
CDR3: CATSGWTGLVYEQYF
J: TRBJ2-7
D: TRBD1
V: TRBV24-1
length: 15
size: once

DNA: TGCGCCAGCAGCCAGTCAGGGGTCCCCTCCTACGAGCAGTACTTC
CDR3: CASSQSGVPSYEQYF
J: TRBJ2-7
D: .
V: TRBV4-3
length: 15
size: .

DNA: TGTGCCAGCAGTTTGGGACAGACAGGGTATGGCTACACCTTC
CDR3: CASSLGQTGYGYTF
J: TRBJ1-2
D: TRBD1
V: TRBV27
length: 14
size: .

DNA: TGTGCCACCAGTTCACCGGGACAGGGGGCGTACGAGCAGTACTTC
CDR3: CATSSPGQGAYEQYF
J: TRBJ2-7
D: TRBD1
V: TRBV24-1
length: 15
size: .

DNA: TGTGCCAGCAGCCGTAACAGGGGTTCACCCCTCCACTTT
CDR3: CASSRNRGSPLHF
J: TRBJ1-6
D: TRBD1
V: TRBV12-3/TRBV12-4
length: 13
size: .

DNA: TGTGCCATTCACAGGGGAAATTCTTACGAGCAGTACTTC
CDR3: CAIHRGNSYEQYF
J: TRBJ2-7
D: TRBD1
V: TRBV28
length: 13
size: .

DNA: TGTGCTAGTGGTTTAGGGGAGGGGAGCACTGAAGCTTTCTTT
CDR3: CASGLGEGSTEAFF
J: TRBJ1-1
D: .
V: TRBV12-5
length: 14
size: once

DNA: TGTGCCAGCAGTTCTGGAGCGGGGGGACTAGCGGGATACTACGAGCAGTACTTC
CDR3: CASSSGAGGLAGYYEQYF
J: TRBJ2-7
D: TRBD2
V: TRBV27
length: 18
size: .

DNA: TGCGCCAGCAGCTTGGCACAGGCGAACACCGGGGAGCTGTTTTTT
CDR3: CASSLAQANTGELFF
J: TRBJ2-2
D: .
V: TRBV5-1
length: 15
size: .

DNA: TGCGCCAGCAGCTTGGCCGGAACAGGCGTCGGGCCCCAGCATTTT
CDR3: CASSLAGTGVGPQHF
J: TRBJ1-5
D: .
V: TRBV5-1
length: 15
size: .

DNA: TGTGCCATCAGAACGGGACAGAACACTGAAGCTTTCTTT
CDR3: CAIRTGQNTEAFF
J: TRBJ1-1
D: .
V: TRBV10-3
length: 13
size: .

DNA: TGTGCCAGCAGCTTAAAGGGACTAGCGGGAGGAGCCCCCTACGAGCAGTACTTC
CDR3: CASSLKGLAGGAPYEQYF
J: TRBJ2-7
D: TRBD2
V: TRBV7-2
length: 18
size: .

DNA: TGTGCCAGCAGCTTAGCGCCGGCAGGGACTTACAATGAGCAGTTCTTC
CDR3: CASSLAPAGTYNEQFF
J: TRBJ2-1
D: .
V: TRBV7-9
length: 16
size: .

DNA: TGCGCCAGCAGCTTGTTGTATAGCGGCAATGAGCAGTTCTTC
CDR3: CASSLLYSGNEQFF
J: TRBJ2-1
D: .
V: TRBV5-1
length: 14
size: few

DNA: TGTGCCAGCAGCTCCTACAGGAGTGATAACTATGGCTACACCTTC
CDR3: CASSSYRSDNYGYTF
J: TRBJ1-2
D: .
V: TRBV7-2
length: 15
size: .

DNA: TGTGCCAGCAGTCGAAATAGGGCGGATCGCGGGAACAATCAGCCCCAGCATTTT
CDR3: CASSRNRADRGNNQPQHF
J: TRBJ1-5
D: .
V: TRBV7-8
length: 18
size: .

DNA: TGTGCCAGCAGCAAGGGACAGTTCACCTACGAGCAGTACTTC
CDR3: CASSKGQFTYEQYF
J: TRBJ2-7
D: TRBD1
V: TRBV5-4
length: 14
size: .

DNA: TGTGCCAGCAGCTTATTCTCGGGAACTAGCAATGAGCAGTTCTTC
CDR3: CASSLFSGTSNEQFF
J: TRBJ2-1
D: .
V: TRBV11-2
length: 15
size: .

DNA: TGTGCCATCAGGGGGACAGGCGGGACTGAAGCTTTCTTT
CDR3: CAIRGTGGTEAFF
J: TRBJ1-1
D: TRBD1
V: TRBV10-3
length: 13
size: .

DNA: TGTGCCAGCAGCCAAGATATAAGCGGCTACGAGCAGTACTTC
CDR3: CASSQDISGYEQYF
J: TRBJ2-7
D: .
V: TRBV14
length: 14
size: .

DNA: TGTGCCAGTCTAGTGGGACAGGGGAGTGCTTATGGCTACACCTTC
CDR3: CASLVGQGSAYGYTF
J: TRBJ1-2
D: TRBD1
V: TRBV19
length: 15
size: .

DNA: TGTGCCATCAGTGAGTCGGGACTTAGCACAGATACGCAGTATTTT
CDR3: CAISESGLSTDTQYF
J: TRBJ2-3
D: .
V: TRBV10-3
length: 15
size: .

DNA: TGTGCCAGCAGCCCGGGACAGGGGAACGGGGCCAACGTCCTGACTTTC
CDR3: CASSPGQGNGANVLTF
J: TRBJ2-6
D: TRBD1
V: TRBV3-1/TRBV3-2
length: 16
size: once

DNA: TGTGCCAGTAGTAAACCGGGACAGGGGGTCAATGAGCAGTTCTTC
CDR3: CASSKPGQGVNEQFF
J: TRBJ2-1
D: TRBD1
V: TRBV19
length: 15
size: .